Below, 22 T cell receptor beta chains from the same sample are listed, as sequenced in a study of resident and recirculating memory T cells in vitiligo. TCRdb keeps only in-frame clones here, not all; method: immunoSEQ multiplex PCR. The table has around 76,000 clones, 80% to 95% seen once. The source material was blood. These TCRs come from a male donor with vitiligo.

The chain carries TRBV6-1 and TRBJ2-3; TRBD2 agrees at 9 bases. This CDR3 contains 16 residues. The germline gives CDR1 MNHNS, CDR2 SASEGT. With 1 base clipped from V and 1 base from J, the junction kept 3 bases outside the gene matches. In DNA form, the CDR3 reads TGTGCCAGCAGTGAAGAGATAGCGGGGGGCACAGATACGCAGTATTTT. Translating gives CASSEEIAGGTDTQYF.

This rearrangement joins TRBV5-1 to TRBJ1-5; 9 nucleotides align to TRBD1. Germline CDR1 is SGHRS and CDR2 is YFSETQ. V lost 4 bases, J lost 0 bases, and 2 bases stayed unmatched. The CDR3 extends over 15 amino acids. Written as DNA, the CDR3 is TGCGCCAGCAGCAGGACAGGGGATAGCAATCAGCCCCAGCATTTT. Translating it yields CASSRTGDSNQPQHF.

As DNA, the CDR3 is TGTGCCAGCAGCTTCCAGACAGGGTCCTACAATGAGCAGTTCTTC. It yields the protein CASSFQTGSYNEQFF. The chain couples TRBV7-2 to TRBJ2-1; 7 nucleotides line up with TRBD1. The CDR3 has 15 residues. Germline CDR1 is SGHTA and CDR2 is FQGNSA. The ends lost 3 bases at V and 1 base at J; junction bases unmatched: 3.

The V and J genes are TRBV27 and TRBJ1-3; 7 positions match TRBD1. The CDR3 has 14 amino acids. J gave up 0 bases and V 6 bases, and 2 bases lay outside the gene matches. Germline V CDR1 and CDR2: MNHEY, SMNVEV (reference sequence). DNA of the CDR3: TGTGCCAGCAGACCAGGGGGCTCTGGAAACACCATATATTTT. Residues: CASRPGGSGNTIYF.

The J gene is TRBJ1-6, the V gene TRBV7-8; D is unresolved. The ends were cut back, 5 bases at V and 6 bases at J, with 8 bases in the middle. Germline V gene data show CDR1 as SGHVS and CDR2 as FQNEAQ. The CDR3 extends over 13 amino acids. CDR3 sequence (DNA): TGTGCCAGCAGCCCGGGGATTAATTCACCCCTCCACTTT. It codes for CASSPGINSPLHF.

V gene TRBV9 combines with J gene TRBJ1-2, with 10 bases lining up with TRBD1. CDR3 length: 13 residues. CDR1 is SGDLS, CDR2 YYNGEE, per germline. The V segment lost 3 bases and the J segment 8 bases; nucleotides outside the gene matches: 4. CDR3 sequence: CASSGQGAWGYTF. In nucleotides, the CDR3 is TGTGCCAGCAGCGGACAGGGGGCTTGGGGCTACACCTTC.

The chain employs TRBV5-4 and TRBJ2-2, with TRBD2 matching 9 bases. After removal of 4 bases from V and 7 bases from J, the junction contained 8 bases not matched to a gene. Germline CDR1 is SGHNT and CDR2 is YYREEE (reference sequence). The CDR3 extends over 15 amino acids. The CDR3 sequence: CASSAAGGPDGELFF. As DNA, the CDR3 is TGTGCCAGCAGCGCCGCGGGGGGGCCGGACGGGGAGCTGTTTTTT.

The chain has TRBV11-1 and TRBJ2-1; weak D call: TRBD2 (5 bases). This CDR3 is 13 amino acids long. V lost 2 bases to trimming and J lost 9 bases, with 11 bases between them. Germline V gene sequence: CDR1 SGHAT, CDR2 FQDESV (reference sequence). The CDR3 coding sequence is TGTGCCAGCAGCTTAAGGGAGCCTCGTGAGCAGTTCTTC. Its protein product is CASSLREPREQFF.

V gene TRBV11-2 combines with J gene TRBJ1-1, with TRBD1 matching over 10 bases. The CDR3 extends over 15 amino acids. CDR1 and CDR2 (germline): SGHAT, FQNNGV. Trimming at V came to 5 bases and at J to 5 bases, leaving 8 bases not matched to a gene. The CDR3 DNA reads TGTGCCAGCAGCCCGAGACAGGGGGCAGCGACTGAAGCTTTCTTT. This encodes CASSPRQGAATEAFF.

V is TRBV9 and J is TRBJ2-3; maybe TRBD2 (6 bases). Germline assignment: CDR1 SGDLS and CDR2 YYNGEE. This CDR3 contains 17 residues. V lost 1 base and J 4 bases, leaving 19 bases between the germline ends. CDR3 DNA sequence: TGTGCCAGCAGCGTACGCTCGGACTACACGACGGCAGATACGCAGTATTTT. Translation: CASSVRSDYTTADTQYF. The full variable domain, in which reference TRBV9 and TRBJ2-3 provide the parts outside the CDR3, is DSGVTQTPKHLITATGQRVTLRCSPRSGDLSVYWYQQSLDQGLQFLIQYYNGEERAKGNILERFSAQQFPDLHSELNLSSLELGDSALYFCASSVRSDYTTADTQYFGPGTRLTVL.

This clone was detected only once. The J gene is TRBJ1-4, the V gene TRBV2; a possible D gene is TRBD1 (5 bases). Germline lookup yields CDR1 SNHLY and CDR2 FYNNEI. The CDR3 spans 13 residues. Trimming shortened V by 7 bases and J by 11 bases, and 17 bases separated the two germline ends. CDR3 sequence reads: CASKGQGLWKLFF. The CDR3 nucleotides read TGTGCCAGCAAGGGGCAGGGTCTGTGGAAACTGTTTTTT. Combining the CDR3 with reference TRBV2 and TRBJ1-4 gives the whole variable domain EPEVTQTPSHQVTQMGQEVILRCVPISNHLYFYWYRQILGQKVEFLVSFYNNEISEKSEIFDDQFSVERPDGSNFTLKIRSTKLEDSAMYFCASKGQGLWKLFFGSGTQLSVL.

This clone has just one count. The CDR3 coding sequence is TGTGCCAGCAGCTTGGGGACAGGGGGTACTTACGAGCAGTACTTC. Its protein product is CASSLGTGGTYEQYF. The chain uses TRBV5-4 and TRBJ2-7, with TRBD1 matching over 10 bases. Germline lookup yields CDR1 SGHNT and CDR2 YYREEE (reference sequence). V trimming: 0 bases; J trimming: 4 bases; junction bases outside the gene matches: 4. The CDR3 covers 15 residues. Supplemented by reference TRBV5-4 and TRBJ2-7, the full variable domain reads ETGVTQSPTHLIKTRGQQVTLRCSSQSGHNTVSWYQQALGQGPQFIFQYYREEENGRGNFPPRFSGLQFPNYSSELNVNALELDDSALYLCASSLGTGGTYEQYFGPGTRLTVT.

The rearrangement uses TRBV30 and TRBJ1-4; no clear D. V lost 0 bases and J 8 bases, leaving 4 bases between the germline ends. CDR3 length: 11 amino acids. Germline loops: CDR1 GTSNPN, CDR2 SVGIG (reference sequence). CDR3 coding DNA: TGTGCCTGGAGTGTACAAGAAAAACTGTTTTTT. Residues: CAWSVQEKLFF.

The chain combines TRBV19 with TRBJ1-1; 10 bases align to TRBD1. The CDR3 totals 17 residues. Germline trimming cut 11 bases from V and 3 bases from J; bases unmatched to any gene: 18. Per germline, CDR1 LNHDA and CDR2 SQIVND (reference sequence). CDR3 region: CASIGWDRGAGDTEAFF. The CDR3 DNA sequence: TGTGCCTCCATAGGATGGGACAGGGGCGCCGGGGACACTGAAGCTTTCTTT.

This rearrangement joins TRBV2 to TRBJ2-6, with no clear D. The ends were cut back, 4 bases at V and 1 base at J, with 23 bases in the middle. Germline V gene lookup returns CDR1 SNHLY and CDR2 FYNNEI. This CDR3 has 20 residues. The chain's CDR3 is CASSVVTVGTAQSGANVLTF. The CDR3 nucleotides read TGTGCCAGCAGTGTGGTGACGGTAGGAACAGCTCAATCTGGGGCCAACGTCCTGACTTTC.

The CDR3 DNA follows: TGTGCCAGCAGCCAAGGACAGGGGGCTTACAATGAGCAGTTCTTC. Its protein is CASSQGQGAYNEQFF. The J gene is TRBJ2-1, the V gene TRBV7-3, with 11 bases that match TRBD1. The germline gives CDR1 SGHTA, CDR2 FQGTGA. This CDR3 has 15 residues. Unmatched junction bases numbered 4, after V lost 5 bases and J lost 4 bases. Using reference TRBV7-3 and TRBJ2-1 for the parts outside the CDR3, the full variable domain is GAGVSQTPSNKVTEKGKYVELRCDPISGHTALYWYRQSLGQGPEFLIYFQGTGAADDSGLPNDRFFAVRPEGSVSTLKIQRTERGDSAVYLCASSQGQGAYNEQFFGPGTRLTVL.

This chain connects TRBV4-3 to TRBJ2-1, with 10 bases fitting TRBD2. CDR3 length: 17 amino acids. Germline assignment: CDR1 LGHNA and CDR2 YSLEER. V was clipped by 0 bases and J by 5 bases; unmatched bases: 7. The CDR3 loop is CASSQDFLAGAHNEQFF. CDR3 sequence (DNA): TGCGCCAGCAGCCAAGATTTTCTAGCGGGGGCCCACAATGAGCAGTTCTTC.

V gene TRBV9 combines with J gene TRBJ1-1; D gene uncertain. CDR1 is SGDLS and CDR2 is YYNGEE in the germline V gene. CDR3 length equals 13 residues. V lost 3 bases, J lost 4 bases, and 10 bases lay in between. The CDR3 DNA follows: TGTGCCAGCAGCGCCACCACGGGCACTGAAGCTTTCTTT. Its translation is CASSATTGTEAFF.

The CDR3 coding sequence is TGTGCCAGCAGCGTAGACGGGGTGGTGGCCACTGAAGCTTTCTTT. This codes for CASSVDGVVATEAFF. The chain recombines TRBV9 with TRBJ1-1, with D uncertain. The V end was cut by 0 bases, the J end by 4 bases, with 13 bases between. The CDR3 spans 15 residues. CDR1 SGDLS and CDR2 YYNGEE come from the germline V gene. The full variable domain, in which reference TRBV9 and TRBJ1-1 provide the parts outside the CDR3, is DSGVTQTPKHLITATGQRVTLRCSPRSGDLSVYWYQQSLDQGLQFLIQYYNGEERAKGNILERFSAQQFPDLHSELNLSSLELGDSALYFCASSVDGVVATEAFFGQGTRLTVV.

The J gene is TRBJ2-2, the V gene TRBV6-5, with TRBD2 matching 8 bases. Unmatched junction bases numbered 5, after V lost 5 bases and J lost 6 bases. This CDR3 contains 14 residues. From germline, CDR1 is MNHEY and CDR2 SVGAGI. CDR3 region: CASSLPGGPGELFF. The CDR3 DNA sequence: TGTGCCAGCAGTCTCCCGGGGGGGCCCGGGGAGCTGTTTTTT.

In this sample, this clone turned up once. V gene TRBV18 combines with J gene TRBJ1-1; possibly TRBD1 for D (5 bases). V gave up 4 bases and J gave up 1 base, with 7 bases separating them. CDR1 is KGHSH and CDR2 is LQKENI in the germline V gene. The CDR3 is 13 residues long. The CDR3 DNA is TGTGCCAGCTCACTGGGGGGGAACACTGAAGCTTTCTTT. Its protein is CASSLGGNTEAFF. Combining the CDR3 with reference TRBV18 and TRBJ1-1 gives the whole variable domain NAGVMQNPRHLVRRRGQEARLRCSPMKGHSHVYWYRQLPEEGLKFMVYLQKENIIDESGMPKERFSAEFPKEGPSILRIQQVVRGDSAAYFCASSLGGNTEAFFGQGTRLTVV.

The chain carries TRBV4-2 and TRBJ2-6, with TRBD1 identical over 9 bases. The CDR3 extends over 16 amino acids. With 4 bases clipped from V and 2 bases from J, the junction kept 3 bases outside the gene matches. Germline values: CDR1 LGHNA, CDR2 YNFKEQ. The chain's CDR3 is CASSPQGAPGANVLTF. For the CDR3, the DNA is TGTGCCAGCAGCCCACAGGGGGCGCCTGGGGCCAACGTCCTGACTTTC.